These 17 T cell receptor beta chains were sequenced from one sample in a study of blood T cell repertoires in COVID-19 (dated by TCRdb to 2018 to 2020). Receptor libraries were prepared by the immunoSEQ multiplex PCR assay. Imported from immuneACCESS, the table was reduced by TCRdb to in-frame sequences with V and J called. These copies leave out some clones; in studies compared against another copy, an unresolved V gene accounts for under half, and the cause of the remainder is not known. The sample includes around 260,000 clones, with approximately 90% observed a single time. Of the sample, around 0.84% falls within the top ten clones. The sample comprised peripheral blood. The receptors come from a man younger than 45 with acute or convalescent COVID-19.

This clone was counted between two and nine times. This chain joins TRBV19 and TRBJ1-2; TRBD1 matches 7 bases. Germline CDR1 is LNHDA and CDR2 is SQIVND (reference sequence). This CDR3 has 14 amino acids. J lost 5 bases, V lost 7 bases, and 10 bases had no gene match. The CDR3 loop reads CASKSEGAGYGYTF. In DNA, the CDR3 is TGTGCCAGTAAGTCAGAGGGGGCAGGATATGGCTACACCTTC.

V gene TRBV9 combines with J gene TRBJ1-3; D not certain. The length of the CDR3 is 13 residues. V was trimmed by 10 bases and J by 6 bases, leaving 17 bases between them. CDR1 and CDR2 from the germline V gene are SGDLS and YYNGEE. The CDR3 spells CAFDRVRENTIYF. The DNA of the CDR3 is TGTGCCTTTGACCGGGTGCGTGAAAACACCATATATTTT.

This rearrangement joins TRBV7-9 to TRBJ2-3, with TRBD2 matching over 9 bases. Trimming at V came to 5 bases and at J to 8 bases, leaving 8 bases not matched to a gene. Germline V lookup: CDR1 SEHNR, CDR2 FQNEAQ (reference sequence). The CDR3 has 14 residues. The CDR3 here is CASSAGGPVGTQYF. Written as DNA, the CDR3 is TGTGCCAGCAGCGCGGGGGGGCCGGTTGGTACGCAGTATTTT.

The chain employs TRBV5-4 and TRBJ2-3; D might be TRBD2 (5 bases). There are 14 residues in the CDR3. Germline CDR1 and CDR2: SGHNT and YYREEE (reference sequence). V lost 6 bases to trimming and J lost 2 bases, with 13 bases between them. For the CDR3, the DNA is TGTGCCAGCACGGCGGGTCGACACACAGATACGCAGTATTTT. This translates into CASTAGRHTDTQYF. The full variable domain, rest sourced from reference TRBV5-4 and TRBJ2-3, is ETGVTQSPTHLIKTRGQQVTLRCSSQSGHNTVSWYQQALGQGPQFIFQYYREEENGRGNFPPRFSGLQFPNYSSELNVNALELDDSALYLCASTAGRHTDTQYFGPGTRLTVL.

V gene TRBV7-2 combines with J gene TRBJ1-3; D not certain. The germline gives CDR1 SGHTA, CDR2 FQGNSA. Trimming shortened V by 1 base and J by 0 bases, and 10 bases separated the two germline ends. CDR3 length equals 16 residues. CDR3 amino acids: CASSLGVGNSGNTIYF. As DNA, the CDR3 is TGTGCCAGCAGCTTAGGAGTCGGTAACTCTGGAAACACCATATATTTT.

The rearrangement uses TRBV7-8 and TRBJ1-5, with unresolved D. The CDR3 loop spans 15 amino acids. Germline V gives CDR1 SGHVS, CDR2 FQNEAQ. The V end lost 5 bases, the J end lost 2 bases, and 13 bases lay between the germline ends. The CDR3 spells CASSQPGQGNQPQHF. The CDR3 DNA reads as TGTGCCAGCAGCCAACCCGGTCAGGGCAATCAGCCCCAGCATTTT.

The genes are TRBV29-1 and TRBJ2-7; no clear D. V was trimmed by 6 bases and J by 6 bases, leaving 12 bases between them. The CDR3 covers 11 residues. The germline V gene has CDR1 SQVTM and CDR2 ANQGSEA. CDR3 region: CSVSLTREQYF. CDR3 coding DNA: TGCAGCGTCTCACTGACTCGCGAGCAGTACTTC.

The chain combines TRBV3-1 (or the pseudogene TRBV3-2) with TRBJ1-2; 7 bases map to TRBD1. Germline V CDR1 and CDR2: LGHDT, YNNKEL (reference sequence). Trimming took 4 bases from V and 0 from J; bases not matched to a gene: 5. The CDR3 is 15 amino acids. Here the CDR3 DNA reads TGTGCCAGCAGCCTGAGACAGGGAACTAACTATGGCTACACCTTC. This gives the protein CASSLRQGTNYGYTF.

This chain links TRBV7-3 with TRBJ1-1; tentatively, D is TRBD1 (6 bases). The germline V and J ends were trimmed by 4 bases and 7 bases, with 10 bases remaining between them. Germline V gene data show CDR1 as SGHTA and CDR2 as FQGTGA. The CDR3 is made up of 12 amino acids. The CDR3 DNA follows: TGTGCCAGCAGCTCCGGACAGTTTGAAGCTTTCTTT. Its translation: CASSSGQFEAFF.

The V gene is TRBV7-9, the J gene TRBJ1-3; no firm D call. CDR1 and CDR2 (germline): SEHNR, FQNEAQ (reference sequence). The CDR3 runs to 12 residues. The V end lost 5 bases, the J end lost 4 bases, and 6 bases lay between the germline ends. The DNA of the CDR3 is TGTGCCAGCAGCCTTAGCGGAAACACCATATATTTT. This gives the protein CASSLSGNTIYF.

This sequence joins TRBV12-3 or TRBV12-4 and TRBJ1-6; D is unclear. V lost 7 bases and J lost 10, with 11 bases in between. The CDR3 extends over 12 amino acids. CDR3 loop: CASTLGPSPLHF. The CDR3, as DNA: TGTGCCAGCACTCTTGGCCCATCACCCCTCCACTTT.

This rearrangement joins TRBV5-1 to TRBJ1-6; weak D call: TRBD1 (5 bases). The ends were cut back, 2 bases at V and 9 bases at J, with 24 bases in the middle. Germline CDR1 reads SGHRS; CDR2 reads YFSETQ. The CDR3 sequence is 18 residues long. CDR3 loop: CASSFVPLNRNVISPLHF. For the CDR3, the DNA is TGCGCCAGCAGCTTTGTCCCTCTAAACAGGAACGTGATTTCACCCCTCCACTTT.

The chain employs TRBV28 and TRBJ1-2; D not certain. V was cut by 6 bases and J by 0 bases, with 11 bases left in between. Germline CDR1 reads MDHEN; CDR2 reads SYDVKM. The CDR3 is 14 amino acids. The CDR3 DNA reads TGTGCCAGCAGCCCCCCTGTCTCTAACTATGGCTACACCTTC. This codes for CASSPPVSNYGYTF.

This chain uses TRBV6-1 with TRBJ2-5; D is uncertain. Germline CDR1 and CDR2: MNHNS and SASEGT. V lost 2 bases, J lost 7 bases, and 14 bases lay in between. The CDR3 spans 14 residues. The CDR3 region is CASSEPAALGTQYF. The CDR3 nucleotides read TGTGCCAGCAGTGAACCGGCGGCTCTGGGGACCCAGTACTTC.

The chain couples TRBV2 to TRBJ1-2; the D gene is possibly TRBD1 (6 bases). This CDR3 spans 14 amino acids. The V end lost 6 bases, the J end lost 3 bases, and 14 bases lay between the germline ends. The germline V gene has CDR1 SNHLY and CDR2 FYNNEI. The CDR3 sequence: CASRGRGIHYGYTF. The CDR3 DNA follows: TGTGCCAGCAGGGGGAGGGGGATCCACTATGGCTACACCTTC.

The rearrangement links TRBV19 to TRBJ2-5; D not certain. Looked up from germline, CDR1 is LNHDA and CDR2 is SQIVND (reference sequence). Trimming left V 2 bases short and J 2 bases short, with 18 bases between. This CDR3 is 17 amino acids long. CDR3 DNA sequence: TGTGCCAGTAGTATACGGCCCGACATGATCCAGCAAGAGACCCAGTACTTC. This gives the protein CASSIRPDMIQQETQYF.

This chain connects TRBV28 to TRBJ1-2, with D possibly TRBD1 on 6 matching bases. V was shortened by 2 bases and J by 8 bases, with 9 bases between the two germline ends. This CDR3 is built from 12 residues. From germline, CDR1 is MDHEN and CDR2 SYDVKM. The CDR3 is CASSLNREGYTF. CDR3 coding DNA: TGTGCCAGCAGTTTAAACAGGGAGGGCTACACCTTC.